This T cell receptor beta chain was documented in a study of shared clonotypes between healthy human individuals. Repertoires were generated with immunoSEQ multiplex PCR, while TCRdb's copy carries only in-frame clones and drops some. The data hold about 1.1 million clones, with 70% to 85% observed a single time. Germline CDR1 is SGDLS and CDR2 is YYNGEE. This CDR3 has 14 residues. V was pared by 6 bases and J by 8 bases, with 20 bases between. Material: memory CD4+ T cells from PBMCs. Subset of the sample: CD45RA-negative fraction. This sequence joins TRBV9 and TRBJ1-2; tentative D call: TRBD1 (5 bases). This TCR derives from a man younger than 35 in good health. Some clones in this sample may be carry-over from other donors' samples. DNA of the CDR3: TGTGCCAGCACCAACATCGGGGCACCGCGCGGCTACACCTTC. Its protein is CASTNIGAPRGYTF.